This TCR beta chain was recorded in a study of blood T cell repertoires in COVID-19. CDR3 length equals 13 residues. CDR1 is SGHTA and CDR2 is FQGTGA in the germline V gene. Trimming left V 4 bases short and J 6 bases short, with 13 bases between. Original processing notes: Reference gene primer amplification gave estimated nucleated cell counts. Sequenced by immunoSEQ multiplex PCR; TCRdb stores in-frame clones only, minus some. That table is the source of V, J and clone size, and D and trimming were worked out from the DNA. The data show roughly 150,000 clones, approximately 85% seen once. The sequencing input was peripheral blood. The chain combines TRBV7-3 with TRBJ2-7; a weak D match, TRBD2 (6 bases). The sequence was collected from a man between 45 and 60 years old with acute or convalescent COVID-19. The CDR3 sequence is CASSSGQGGEQYF. For the CDR3, the DNA is TGTGCCAGCAGCTCGGGGCAGGGAGGCGAGCAGTACTTC.